This TCR beta chain comes out of a study of T cell repertoires in cytomegalovirus infection. At the level of the study: In public TCR beta signatures, there were indications of both CMV infection and matching HLA type. Study results and limitations: CMV-specific TCR beta clonotypes restricted by HLA-C dominated the ex vivo response.

MiXCR was run by TCRdb on the reads, yielding one entry per CDR3 protein. The sample includes 830,000 or so distinct CDR3 sequences, approximately 30% of them seen just once. Worth noting for this clonotype: Its antigen is not identified. An end of the junction differs from the germline gene, which may be a read error.

CDR3 length: 13 amino acids. Germline V lookup: CDR1 MNHEY, CDR2 SVGAGI. This rearrangement joins TRBV6-5 to TRBJ1-2; D remains unclear. The sequence derives from a human donor in good health (CMV status not recorded). Some clones in this sample may be carry-over from other donors' samples. The source material was cultured CD8+ T cells from PBMCs, sampled from culture after CMV antigen stimulation. The CDR3 sequence is CASSYSTLTGYIF. CDR3 bases: TGTGCCAGCAGTTACTCGACACTGACCGGCTACATCTTC.